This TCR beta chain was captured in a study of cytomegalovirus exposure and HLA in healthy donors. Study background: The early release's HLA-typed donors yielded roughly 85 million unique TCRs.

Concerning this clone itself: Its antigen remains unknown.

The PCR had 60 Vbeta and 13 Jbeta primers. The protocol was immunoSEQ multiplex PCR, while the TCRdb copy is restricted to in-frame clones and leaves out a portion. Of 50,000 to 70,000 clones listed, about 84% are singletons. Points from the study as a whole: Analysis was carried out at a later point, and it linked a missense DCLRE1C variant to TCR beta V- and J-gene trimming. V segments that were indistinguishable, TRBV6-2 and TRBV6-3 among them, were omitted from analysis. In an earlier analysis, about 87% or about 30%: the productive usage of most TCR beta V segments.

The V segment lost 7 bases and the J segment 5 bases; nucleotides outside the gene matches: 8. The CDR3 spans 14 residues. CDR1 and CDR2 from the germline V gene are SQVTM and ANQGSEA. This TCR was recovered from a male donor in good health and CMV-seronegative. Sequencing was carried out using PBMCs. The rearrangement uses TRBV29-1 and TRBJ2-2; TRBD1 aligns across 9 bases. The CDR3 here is CSGQQGARTGELFF. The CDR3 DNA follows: TGCAGCGGTCAACAGGGGGCGCGAACCGGGGAGCTGTTTTTT.